The source of this T cell receptor (beta chain) is a study of blood T cell repertoires in COVID-19. As handled by the study authors: Estimates of nucleated cell counts were drawn from the amplification of reference gene primers. TCRdb's table, derived via immunoSEQ multiplex PCR, lists solely in-frame clones and lacks some. Clonal size and the V and J genes are those of that table, whereas D and trimming came from the DNA. The sample has around 380,000 clones; over 75% are singletons. Study members were between roughly 18 and 100 years old and lived in approximately 25 US regions. What the recovered Cohort 3 donors had was two negative PCRs, clearance, or symptom resolution. Germline CDR1 SGHTA, CDR2 FQGNSA. The germline V and J ends were trimmed by 5 bases and 7 bases, with 21 bases remaining between them. The CDR3 length is 16 residues.

Input material: PBMCs or T cells enriched from blood (not recorded which). The clonotype originates from a man aged 25-45 years who had recovered from COVID-19. V usage is TRBV7-2 and J usage is TRBJ1-5, with D possibly TRBD1 on 5 matching bases. The CDR3 is CASSGQLGYGGQPQHF. The DNA for the CDR3 is TGTGCCAGCAGCGGTCAATTAGGCTACGGGGGGCAGCCCCAGCATTTT. Full variable domain (outside the CDR3, taken from reference TRBV7-2 and TRBJ1-5): GAGVSQSPSNKVTEKGKDVELRCDPISGHTALYWYRQSLGQGLEFLIYFQGNSAPDKSGLPSDRFSAERTGGSVSTLTIQRTQQEDSAVYLCASSGQLGYGGQPQHFGDGTRLSIL.